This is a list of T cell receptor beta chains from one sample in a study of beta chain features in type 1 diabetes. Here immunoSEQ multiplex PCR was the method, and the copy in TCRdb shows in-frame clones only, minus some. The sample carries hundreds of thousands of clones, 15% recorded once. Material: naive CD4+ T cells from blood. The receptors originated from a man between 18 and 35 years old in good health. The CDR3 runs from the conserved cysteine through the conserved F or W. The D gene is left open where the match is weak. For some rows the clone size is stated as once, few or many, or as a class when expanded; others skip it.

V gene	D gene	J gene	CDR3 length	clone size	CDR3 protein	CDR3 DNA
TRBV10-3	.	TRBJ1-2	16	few	CAISLSSGTAIYGYTF	TGTGCCATCAGTTTGAGCTCCGGGACCGCGATCTATGGCTACACCTTC
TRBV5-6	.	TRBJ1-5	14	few	CASRTGTTGQPQHF	TGTGCCAGCAGAACCGGGACGACGGGTCAGCCCCAGCATTTT
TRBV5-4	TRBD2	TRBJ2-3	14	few	CASSKLAGTDTQYF	TGTGCCAGCAGCAAACTAGCGGGCACAGATACGCAGTATTTT
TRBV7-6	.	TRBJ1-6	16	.	CASSSRESSYNSPLHF	TGTGCCAGCAGCTCCCGTGAGAGCTCCTATAATTCACCCCTCCACTTT
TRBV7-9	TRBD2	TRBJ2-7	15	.	CASSPIAGLIDEQYF	TGTGCCAGCAGCCCAATAGCGGGTTTAATAGACGAGCAGTACTTC
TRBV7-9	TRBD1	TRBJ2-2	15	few	CASSWGQGGTGELFF	TGTGCCAGCAGCTGGGGACAGGGAGGCACCGGGGAGCTGTTTTTT
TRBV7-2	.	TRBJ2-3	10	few	CASAVNTQYF	TGTGCCAGCGCAGTAAATACGCAGTATTTT
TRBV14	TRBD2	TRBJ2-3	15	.	CASSQVAGVSDTQYF	TGTGCCAGCAGCCAGGTAGCGGGAGTGTCAGATACGCAGTATTTT
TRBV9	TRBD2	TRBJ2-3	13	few	CASSVVAGNTQYF	TGTGCCAGCAGCGTGGTAGCGGGGAATACGCAGTATTTT
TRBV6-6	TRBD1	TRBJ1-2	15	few	CASSRPGQGGYGYTF	TGTGCCAGCAGCCGCCCTGGACAGGGAGGCTATGGCTACACCTTC
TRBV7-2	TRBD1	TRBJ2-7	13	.	CASAGQGYYEQYF	TGTGCCAGCGCCGGACAGGGGTACTACGAGCAGTACTTC
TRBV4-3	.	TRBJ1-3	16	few	CASSQGPQGSGNTIYF	TGCGCCAGCAGCCAAGGTCCCCAGGGGTCTGGAAACACCATATATTTT
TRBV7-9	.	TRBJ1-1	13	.	CASTIGEVTEAFF	TGTGCCAGCACCATAGGGGAGGTAACTGAAGCTTTCTTT
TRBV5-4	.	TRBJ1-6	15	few	CASSLAGGRDSPLHF	TGTGCCAGCAGCTTGGCCGGAGGGAGAGACTCACCCCTCCACTTT
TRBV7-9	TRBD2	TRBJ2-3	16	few	CASSTGTSGGWDTQYF	TGTGCCAGCAGCACCGGGACTAGCGGGGGGTGGGATACGCAGTATTTT
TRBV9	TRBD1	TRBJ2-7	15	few	CASSVGGQSSYEQYF	TGTGCCAGCAGCGTAGGGGGACAGAGCTCCTACGAGCAGTACTTC
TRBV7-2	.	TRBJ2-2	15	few	CASSLGQANTGELFF	TGTGCCAGCAGCTTAGGACAGGCCAACACCGGGGAGCTGTTTTTT
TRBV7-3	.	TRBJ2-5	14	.	CASSRRRAQETQYF	TGTGCCAGCAGTCGACGACGGGCCCAAGAGACCCAGTACTTC
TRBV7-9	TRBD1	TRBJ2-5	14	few	CASSPGQAQETQYF	TGTGCCAGCAGCCCGGGACAGGCCCAAGAGACCCAGTACTTC
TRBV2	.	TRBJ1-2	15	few	CASSVSLTSASGYTF	TGTGCCAGCAGTGTAAGCCTGACTTCAGCATCTGGCTACACCTTC
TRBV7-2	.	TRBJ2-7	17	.	CASSLRPLRGAPYEQYF	TGTGCCAGCAGCTTAAGGCCTCTACGGGGGGCCCCCTACGAGCAGTACTTC
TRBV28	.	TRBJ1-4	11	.	CASSLREKLFF	TGTGCCAGCAGTTTAAGGGAAAAACTGTTTTTT
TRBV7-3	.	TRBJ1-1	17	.	CASSLIPGVVIGTEAFF	TGTGCCAGCAGCTTAATTCCGGGGGTTGTGATAGGCACTGAAGCTTTCTTT
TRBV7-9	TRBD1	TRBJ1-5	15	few	CASSPLRDRYQPQHF	TGTGCCAGCAGCCCACTCCGGGACAGATATCAGCCCCAGCATTTT
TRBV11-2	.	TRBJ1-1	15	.	CASTLIGRLNTEAFF	TGTGCCAGCACCCTGATAGGGCGTCTGAACACTGAAGCTTTCTTT
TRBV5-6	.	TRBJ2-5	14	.	CASRIFRRSETQYF	TGTGCCAGCCGCATATTTCGGCGATCGGAGACCCAGTACTTC
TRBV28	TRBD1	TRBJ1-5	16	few	CASSFLDRASNQPQHF	TGTGCCAGCAGTTTTTTGGACAGGGCGAGCAATCAGCCCCAGCATTTT
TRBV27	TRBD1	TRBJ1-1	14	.	CASSLDRGRTEAFF	TGTGCCAGCAGTTTGGACAGGGGGAGAACTGAAGCTTTCTTT
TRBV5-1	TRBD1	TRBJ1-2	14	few	CASSPEQGKYGYTF	TGCGCCAGCAGCCCAGAACAGGGGAAGTATGGCTACACCTTC
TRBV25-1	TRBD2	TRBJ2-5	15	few	CASSVAGWYQETQYF	TGTGCCAGCAGTGTAGCGGGCTGGTACCAAGAGACCCAGTACTTC
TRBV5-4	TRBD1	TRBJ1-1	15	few	CASSWLDRVNTEAFF	TGTGCCAGCAGCTGGCTGGACAGGGTAAACACTGAAGCTTTCTTT
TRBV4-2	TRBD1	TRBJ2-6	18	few	CASSRETGSSSGANVLTF	TGTGCCAGCAGCCGAGAGACAGGGTCTTCTTCTGGGGCCAACGTCCTGACTTTC
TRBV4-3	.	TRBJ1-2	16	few	CASSQDTLQGNYGYTF	TGCGCCAGCAGCCAAGACACATTGCAGGGTAACTATGGCTACACCTTC
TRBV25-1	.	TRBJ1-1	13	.	CASIQAGNTEAFF	TGTGCCAGCATCCAAGCGGGTAACACTGAAGCTTTCTTT
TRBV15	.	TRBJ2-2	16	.	CATSRAWGSDTGELFF	TGTGCCACCAGCAGAGCGTGGGGGTCCGACACCGGGGAGCTGTTTTTT
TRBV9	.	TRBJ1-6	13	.	CASSWDVNSPLHF	TGTGCCAGCAGCTGGGACGTAAATTCACCCCTCCACTTT
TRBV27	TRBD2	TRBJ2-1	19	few	CASSSIKGLAGRPRGEQFF	TGTGCCAGCAGTTCGATAAAGGGACTAGCGGGAAGACCGAGAGGTGAGCAGTTCTTC
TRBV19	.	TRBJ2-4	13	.	CASSFLAKNIQYF	TGTGCCAGTTCCTTTCTAGCCAAAAACATTCAGTACTTC
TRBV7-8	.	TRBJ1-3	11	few	CASSSGNTIYF	TGTGCCAGCAGCTCCGGAAACACCATATATTTT
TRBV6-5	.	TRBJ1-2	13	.	CASSYRSGYGYTF	TGTGCCAGCAGTTACAGGTCCGGCTATGGCTACACCTTC
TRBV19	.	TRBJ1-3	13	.	CASRTTAGNTIYF	TGTGCCAGTAGAACGACAGCTGGAAACACCATATATTTT
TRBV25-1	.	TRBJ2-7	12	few	CASSEIAYEQYF	TGTGCCAGCAGTGAAATCGCCTACGAGCAGTACTTC
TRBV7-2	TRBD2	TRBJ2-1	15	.	CASSLYTGGVNEQFF	TGTGCCAGCAGCTTATATACGGGAGGGGTCAATGAGCAGTTCTTC
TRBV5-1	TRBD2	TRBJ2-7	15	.	CASSLLIGEGYEQYF	TGCGCCAGCAGCTTGCTCATAGGGGAGGGCTACGAGCAGTACTTC
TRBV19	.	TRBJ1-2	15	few	CASSPPRGSNYGYTF	TGTGCCAGTAGTCCCCCCAGGGGATCTAACTATGGCTACACCTTC
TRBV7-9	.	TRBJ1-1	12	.	CASSLSSPGAFF	TGTGCCAGCAGCTTAAGCAGTCCGGGAGCTTTCTTT
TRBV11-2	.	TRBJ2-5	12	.	CASSLEMETQYF	TGTGCCAGCAGCTTAGAAATGGAGACCCAGTACTTC
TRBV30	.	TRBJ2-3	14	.	CAWSRIAGTDTQYF	TGTGCCTGGAGCAGGATAGCTGGGACAGATACGCAGTATTTT
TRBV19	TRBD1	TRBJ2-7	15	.	CASSPPGQPPYEQYF	TGTGCCAGTAGTCCACCGGGACAGCCTCCTTACGAGCAGTACTTC
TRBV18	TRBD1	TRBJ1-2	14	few	CASSPRLGTDGYTF	TGTGCCAGCTCACCCCGTCTAGGGACAGATGGCTACACCTTC
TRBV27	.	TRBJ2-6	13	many	CASREAGANVLTF	TGTGCCAGCAGGGAGGCTGGGGCCAACGTCCTGACTTTC